This note documents a single TCR beta chain sequence. What it binds is unknown. The data were obtained in a study of cytomegalovirus exposure and HLA in healthy donors. Study observations and caveats: Accurate predictions that matched the HLA-A and HLA-B alleles of most subjects were reportedly made from TCR beta sequences. In a later analysis, TCR beta V- and J-gene trimming showed a link to a missense DCLRE1C variant.

A multiplex PCR was run with 60 Vbeta primers and 13 Jbeta primers. In the study's own analysis: The count from a later analysis was some 81 million unique TCR beta chains, 9 million to 12 million of them shared. Data came from immunoSEQ multiplex PCR; TCRdb stores just in-frame clones and leaves some out. The V and J calls and clone size were taken over from that table, and D and trimming were inferred from the DNA. The sample lists about 160,000 clones; around 77% were seen once. Trimming cost V 1 base and J 4 bases, with 12 bases left between them. This CDR3 region has 15 residues. Germline CDR1 and CDR2: LGHNA and YNFKEQ. These donors, healthy bone marrow donors, were studied.

The sequence came from a man younger than 45 in good health and CMV-seropositive. The chain joins TRBV4-2 to TRBJ2-3; D is possibly TRBD1 (5 bases). Sequencing was carried out using PBMCs. The CDR3 protein is CASSQGAGIADTQYF. The CDR3 DNA sequence: TGTGCCAGCAGCCAAGGGGCAGGGATTGCAGATACGCAGTATTTT.